Listed here are 30 T cell receptor beta chains from one sample, sequenced in a study of shared clonotypes between healthy human individuals. The naive CD8 fraction comprised CD45RO-negative cells positively selected for CCR7 and excluded terminally differentiated effector memory CD45RA+ cells. Assay: immunoSEQ multiplex PCR; the TCRdb copy retains only in-frame clones and omits some. The table has approximately 650,000 clones, roughly 95% seen once; the top ten hold roughly 0.1%. Sequenced input: naive CD8+ T cells sorted from blood. The receptors originated from a woman in her thirties in good health.

The chain is built from TRBV30 and TRBJ1-5; D not resolved. There are 15 residues in the CDR3. V was shortened by 1 base and J by 1 base, with 11 bases between the two germline ends. Germline V lookup: CDR1 GTSNPN, CDR2 SVGIG (reference sequence). The CDR3 DNA sequence: TGTGCCTGGAGTGCGAGGGAGTCGAGCAATCAGCCCCAGCATTTT. This encodes CAWSARESSNQPQHF.

The rearrangement joins TRBV6-5 to TRBJ1-1; D not resolved. This CDR3 region has 13 residues. From germline, CDR1 is MNHEY and CDR2 SVGAGI. The V and J ends lost 0 bases and 4 bases respectively, with 6 bases between them. The CDR3 nucleotides read TGTGCCAGCAGTTACTCCCGGGTCACTGAAGCTTTCTTT. It specifies CASSYSRVTEAFF.

A note on this clone: Different DNA sequences within this sample yield the same CDR3. The CDR3 DNA reads as TGTGCCAGCAGCGTAGGAACCGGGGAGCTGTTTTTT. Translation gives CASSVGTGELFF. The V and J genes are TRBV9 and TRBJ2-2; D remains unclear. Looked up from germline, CDR1 is SGDLS and CDR2 is YYNGEE. The CDR3 runs 12 residues. V was cut by 0 bases and J by 5 bases, with 2 bases left in between. The whole variable domain, remainder taken from reference TRBV9 and TRBJ2-2, is DSGVTQTPKHLITATGQRVTLRCSPRSGDLSVYWYQQSLDQGLQFLIQYYNGEERAKGNILERFSAQQFPDLHSELNLSSLELGDSALYFCASSVGTGELFFGEGSRLTVL.

This rearrangement joins TRBV7-2 to TRBJ2-7; D not resolved. V was clipped by 1 base and J by 3 bases, with 4 bases between them. The CDR3 contains 12 residues. Germline values: CDR1 SGHTA, CDR2 FQGNSA. In DNA form, the CDR3 reads TGTGCCAGCAGCTTAGGGGTCTACGAGCAGTACTTC. Encoded protein: CASSLGVYEQYF.

This sequence joins TRBV28 and TRBJ2-7; TRBD1 might be the D (6 bases). Germline V gene sequence: CDR1 MDHEN, CDR2 SYDVKM. V lost 3 bases to trimming and J lost 1 base, with 19 bases between them. The CDR3 is made up of 17 amino acids. This CDR3 is CASSLGRGPVQSYEQYF. CDR3 bases: TGTGCCAGCAGTTTGGGCAGGGGTCCTGTTCAATCCTACGAGCAGTACTTC.

The chain links TRBV11-2 to TRBJ2-7, with 9 bases identical to TRBD2. CDR3 length equals 15 residues. Germline assignment: CDR1 SGHAT and CDR2 FQNNGV. Trimming at V came to 3 bases and at J to 3 bases, leaving 6 bases not matched to a gene. The DNA of the CDR3 is TGTGCCAGCAGCTTTTCTAGCGGGAATGTCTACGAGCAGTACTTC. It encodes CASSFSSGNVYEQYF.

The V call is TRBV27, the J call TRBJ2-7; D is unclear. CDR1 is MNHEY, CDR2 SMNVEV, per germline (reference sequence). V lost 0 bases and J 2 bases, leaving 8 bases between the germline ends. This CDR3 contains 14 residues. DNA of the CDR3: TGTGCCAGCAGTTTATCTGGGCAGACCTACGAGCAGTACTTC. It is translated as CASSLSGQTYEQYF.

J is TRBJ2-7 and V is TRBV28, with D perhaps TRBD2 (6 bases). Per germline, CDR1 MDHEN and CDR2 SYDVKM. The CDR3 has 14 residues. V was trimmed by 7 bases and J by 0 bases, leaving 13 bases between them. The CDR3 nucleotides are TGTGCCAGCACTACCGGGGGTCCCTCCTACGAGCAGTACTTC. As protein: CASTTGGPSYEQYF.

The rearrangement joins TRBV11-2 to TRBJ2-3; 8 nucleotides agree with TRBD1. The CDR3 is made up of 15 amino acids. Germline trimming cut 5 bases from V and 4 bases from J; bases unmatched to any gene: 8. Germline CDR1 reads SGHAT; CDR2 reads FQNNGV. In DNA form, the CDR3 reads TGTGCCAGCAGCCCATGGGAGACAGGGGCAGATACGCAGTATTTT. This encodes CASSPWETGADTQYF.

The rearrangement uses TRBV5-5 and TRBJ2-7; 9 bases agree with TRBD1. This CDR3 is built from 15 residues. Germline V gene lookup returns CDR1 SGHKS and CDR2 YYEKEE (reference sequence). The V gene end was trimmed by 4 bases and the J gene end by 5 bases; junction bases not matched to a gene: 10. The CDR3 coding sequence is TGTGCCAGCAGCCCTTTAGGGACAGGGTCTGACGAGCAGTACTTC. This gives the protein CASSPLGTGSDEQYF.

This rearrangement joins TRBV4-1 to TRBJ2-7, with TRBD2 matching 8 bases. Germline V CDR1 and CDR2: MGHRA, YSYEKL. The CDR3 consists of 15 residues. The V gene end was trimmed by 2 bases and the J gene end by 3 bases; junction bases not matched to a gene: 6. Written as DNA, the CDR3 is TGCGCCAGCAGCCAATCGACTAGCGCGGTCTACGAGCAGTACTTC. This codes for CASSQSTSAVYEQYF.

J is TRBJ2-1 and V is TRBV30; D might be TRBD1 or TRBD2, each matching 5 bases. Trimming pared 3 bases from V and 3 bases from J, leaving 27 bases between. This CDR3 region has 19 residues. The germline V gene encodes CDR1 GTSNPN and CDR2 SVGIG (reference sequence). CDR3 nucleotide sequence: TGTGCCTGGAGGGAAGAGGGATCCAGCGCGAGGGGTATCTACAATGAGCAGTTCTTC. This encodes CAWREEGSSARGIYNEQFF.

CDR3 in DNA: TGCGCCAGCAGCCCGTCCCTGAAGGGCACTGAAGCTTTCTTT. This encodes CASSPSLKGTEAFF. This chain joins TRBV5-1 and TRBJ1-1; D call uncertain. This CDR3 contains 14 residues. Germline V lookup: CDR1 SGHRS, CDR2 YFSETQ. V was clipped by 4 bases and J by 4 bases, with 14 bases between them.

CDR3 in DNA: TGTGCCAGCAGTCCAGGGGGAAACACCATATATTTT. This translates into CASSPGGNTIYF. The chain couples TRBV28 to TRBJ1-3; the D gene is possibly TRBD1 (5 bases). This CDR3 is 12 amino acids long. Germline values: CDR1 MDHEN, CDR2 SYDVKM. The V gene lost 5 bases and the J gene lost 4 bases, with 6 bases spanning the gap.

The V call is TRBV28, the J call TRBJ2-1; unclear D gene. Germline lookup yields CDR1 MDHEN and CDR2 SYDVKM. The CDR3 runs to 13 residues. V lost 6 bases, J lost 8 bases, and 14 bases lay in between. CDR3: CASSPTESHEQFF. CDR3 in DNA: TGTGCCAGCAGCCCGACTGAATCCCATGAGCAGTTCTTC. The full variable domain, completed using reference TRBV28 and TRBJ2-1, is DVKVTQSSRYLVKRTGEKVFLECVQDMDHENMFWYRQDPGLGLRLIYFSYDVKMKEKGDIPEGYSVSREKKERFSLILESASTNQTSMYLCASSPTESHEQFFGPGTRLTVL.

J is TRBJ2-2 and V is TRBV4-1; TRBD2 might be the D (5 bases). Trimming cost V 8 bases and J 2 bases, with 15 bases left between them. The germline gives CDR1 MGHRA, CDR2 YSYEKL. CDR3 length: 15 amino acids. The CDR3 nucleotides read TGCGCCAGCCGGGTAGCGATACTTAACACCGGGGAGCTGTTTTTT. Encoded protein: CASRVAILNTGELFF.

This chain's CDR3 is CASSFFGEETQYF. In DNA, the CDR3 is TGTGCCAGCAGTTTCTTCGGGGAAGAGACCCAGTACTTC. The chain joins TRBV14 to TRBJ2-5; D might be TRBD2 (5 bases). From germline, CDR1 is SGHDN and CDR2 FVKESK. This CDR3 contains 13 residues. V was shortened by 6 bases and J by 3 bases, with 11 bases between the two germline ends.

For the CDR3, the DNA is TGTGCCAGCAGTGAGGCTAGCGGGAGTAACTACAATGAGCAGTTCTTC. Protein sequence: CASSEASGSNYNEQFF. V usage is TRBV2 and J usage is TRBJ2-1; 10 bases map to TRBD2. The CDR3 covers 16 residues. J gave up 3 bases and V 3 bases, and 5 bases lay outside the gene matches. Germline values: CDR1 SNHLY, CDR2 FYNNEI.

The chain has TRBV4-1 and TRBJ2-1; D gene unclear. This CDR3 is built from 17 residues. The germline gives CDR1 MGHRA, CDR2 YSYEKL. With 1 base removed from V and 4 bases from J, the gap between germline ends came to 17 bases. The CDR3 is CASSQARLGFQYNEQFF. The CDR3 DNA reads TGCGCCAGCAGCCAAGCCAGATTGGGGTTCCAATACAATGAGCAGTTCTTC.

This clone was picked up a small number of times. This chain uses TRBV6-6 with TRBJ1-1; D unresolved. V was clipped by 2 bases and J by 0 bases, with 7 bases between them. There are 14 residues in the CDR3. Germline lookup yields CDR1 MNHNY and CDR2 SVGAGI (reference sequence). The CDR3 here is CASSYAALNTEAFF. CDR3 sequence (DNA): TGTGCCAGCAGTTACGCAGCCTTGAACACTGAAGCTTTCTTT.

The V and J genes are TRBV4-2 and TRBJ2-1; 13 bases fit TRBD2. J was trimmed by 10 bases and V by 3 bases; bases with no gene match: 9. The CDR3 contains 16 residues. Looked up from germline, CDR1 is LGHNA and CDR2 is YNFKEQ. The CDR3 DNA reads as TGTGCCAGCAGCCAGGAACTAGCGGGAGGGCTTGAGGAGCAGTTCTTC. Translated: CASSQELAGGLEEQFF.

The chain combines TRBV5-1 with TRBJ2-7; 8 positions match TRBD1. Germline CDR1 SGHRS, CDR2 YFSETQ. This CDR3 is built from 13 residues. The V segment lost 4 bases and the J segment 3 bases; nucleotides outside the gene matches: 3. CDR3 region: CASSHGQGYEQYF. The DNA of the CDR3 is TGCGCCAGCAGCCATGGACAGGGCTACGAGCAGTACTTC.

This CDR3 is CAWSVRSMNTEAFF. The CDR3 region has the DNA TGTGCCTGGAGTGTTCGCAGTATGAACACTGAAGCTTTCTTT. The chain has TRBV30 and TRBJ1-1, with D unresolved. The germline V gene encodes CDR1 GTSNPN and CDR2 SVGIG (reference sequence). The CDR3 totals 14 residues. The V and J ends lost 0 bases and 0 bases respectively, with 8 bases between them. The full variable domain, with the rest looked up from reference TRBV30 and TRBJ1-1, is SQTIHQWPATLVQPVGSPLSLECTVEGTSNPNLYWYRQAAGRGLQLLFYSVGIGQISSEVPQNLSASRPQDRQFILSSKKLLLSDSGFYLCAWSVRSMNTEAFFGQGTRLTVV.

The rearrangement links TRBV28 to TRBJ1-5; no firm D call. The V gene lost 3 bases and the J gene lost 9 bases, with 18 bases spanning the gap. Germline assignment: CDR1 MDHEN and CDR2 SYDVKM. The CDR3 spans 15 residues. The CDR3 here is CASSFVQTVGLPQHF. Here the CDR3 DNA reads TGTGCCAGCAGTTTCGTTCAAACGGTCGGGTTGCCCCAGCATTTT.

This chain joins TRBV11-2 and TRBJ2-3; TRBD2 might be the D (6 bases). Trimming left V 4 bases short and J 3 bases short, with 23 bases between. Germline CDR1 SGHAT, CDR2 FQNNGV. The CDR3 is 18 residues long. The DNA for the CDR3 is TGTGCCAGCAGCTCGATCGATGCGGGGCAGGGAGATACAGATACGCAGTATTTT. This translates into CASSSIDAGQGDTDTQYF.

The chain is built from TRBV7-3 and TRBJ1-2, with a possible D match to TRBD1 (6 bases). The CDR3 is made up of 13 amino acids. The V end lost 1 base, the J end lost 4 bases, and 7 bases lay between the germline ends. From germline, CDR1 is SGHTA and CDR2 FQGTGA. CDR3 DNA: TGTGCCAGCAGCTTAAAGGGGGGCTATGGCTACACCTTC. Its protein is CASSLKGGYGYTF.

The chain carries TRBV11-3 and TRBJ2-1, with TRBD2 identical over 7 bases. CDR1 is SGHNT and CDR2 is YENEEA in the germline V gene. This CDR3 spans 13 amino acids. Losses at the gene ends were 3 bases for V and 8 bases for J; bases not matched to a gene: 4. CDR3: CASSLAGAHEQFF. The DNA for the CDR3 is TGTGCCAGCAGCTTGGCGGGAGCCCATGAGCAGTTCTTC. The whole variable domain, remainder taken from reference TRBV11-3 and TRBJ2-1, is EAGVVQSPRYKIIEKKQPVAFWCNPISGHNTLYWYLQNLGQGPELLIRYENEEAVDDSQLPKDRFSAERLKGVDSTLKIQPAELGDSAVYLCASSLAGAHEQFFGPGTRLTVL.

This chain links TRBV4-1 with TRBJ2-7; D gene unclear. Deletions cut 1 base from V and 0 bases from J, with 10 bases between. The germline V gene has CDR1 MGHRA and CDR2 YSYEKL. The CDR3 sequence is 15 residues long. CDR3 in amino acids: CASSQVYSNSYEQYF. The CDR3 DNA reads as TGCGCCAGCAGCCAAGTCTACAGTAACTCCTACGAGCAGTACTTC.

This chain links TRBV19 with TRBJ1-2; tentative D call: TRBD1 (6 bases). Germline V CDR1 and CDR2: LNHDA, SQIVND (reference sequence). V was cut by 5 bases and J by 1 base, with 23 bases left in between. The CDR3 covers 18 residues. CDR3 residues: CASSPHWDTSLLNYGYTF. DNA of the CDR3: TGTGCCAGTAGTCCCCATTGGGACACCTCTCTCCTTAACTATGGCTACACCTTC.

This clone was picked up one time. The rearrangement joins TRBV27 to TRBJ1-1; 10 positions match TRBD1. There are 15 residues in the CDR3. With 1 base clipped from V and 10 bases from J, the junction kept 9 bases outside the gene matches. The germline V gene has CDR1 MNHEY and CDR2 SMNVEV (reference sequence). CDR3 nucleotides: TGTGCCAGCAGTTTATTAGGGACAGGGGAGGATAGAGCTTTCTTT. This gives the protein CASSLLGTGEDRAFF.